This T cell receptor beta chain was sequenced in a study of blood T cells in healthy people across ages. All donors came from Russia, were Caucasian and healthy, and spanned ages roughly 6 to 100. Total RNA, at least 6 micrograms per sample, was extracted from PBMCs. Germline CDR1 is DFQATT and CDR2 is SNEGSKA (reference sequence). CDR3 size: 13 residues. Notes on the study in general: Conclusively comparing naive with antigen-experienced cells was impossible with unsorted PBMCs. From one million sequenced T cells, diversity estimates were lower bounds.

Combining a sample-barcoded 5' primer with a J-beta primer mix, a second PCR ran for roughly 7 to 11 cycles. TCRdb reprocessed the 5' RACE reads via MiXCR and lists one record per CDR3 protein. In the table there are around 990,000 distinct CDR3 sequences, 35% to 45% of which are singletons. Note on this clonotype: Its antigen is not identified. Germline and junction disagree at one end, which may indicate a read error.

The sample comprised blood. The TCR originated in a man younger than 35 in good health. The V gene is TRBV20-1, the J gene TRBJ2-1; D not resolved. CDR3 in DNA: TGCAGTGCCCCTTCGGACGTCAAGAATGAGCGGTTCTTC. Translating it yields CSAPSDVKNERFF.